This T cell receptor beta chain was sequenced during a study of T cells in Graves' hyperthyroidism and ophthalmopathy. General study findings and limits: A model of 13 V-J features distinguished ophthalmopathy from stable hyperthyroidism. Most clonotypes expanded in thyroid above 0.001 were likewise present in blood. The model identified upcoming ophthalmopathy a median about 6.5 months ahead of onset.

Regions amplified from RNA transcripts were the TCR beta CDR3 regions. A first-round RT-PCR of the TCR CDR3 used the HTBI primer set. MiXCR, run by TCRdb on the multiplex PCR reads, gives a single entry per CDR3 protein. Of about 500,000 distinct CDR3 sequences listed, over 15% are singletons. This clonotype was counted a few times. Antigen specificity is unknown. Sequenced input: blood. The TCR originated in a woman aged 18-29 years with Graves' ophthalmopathy.

The CDR3 loop reads CASSFDRYTQYF. CDR3 bases: TGCGCCAGCAGCTTCGACCGATATACGCAGTATTTT. V is TRBV5-1 and J is TRBJ2-3; no clear D gene. CDR3 size: 12 residues. Trimming cost V 2 bases and J 7 bases, with 8 bases left between them. In germline, CDR1 is SGHRS, CDR2 YFSETQ.